This T cell receptor beta chain came from a study of blood T cell repertoires in COVID-19. The overall study: Some COVID-19 samples were acute and others convalescent; all came from the United States, Italy and Spain.

V was pared by 10 bases and J by 3 bases, with 5 bases of the junction left unmatched. From germline, CDR1 is LGHDT and CDR2 YNNKEL (reference sequence). CDR3 length: 13 amino acids. The repertoire was sequenced with immunoSEQ multiplex PCR; TCRdb's copy has only in-frame clones and lacks some. The profile covers 15,000 to 20,000 clones, with roughly 90% appearing a single time and roughly 11% taken by the ten largest. The gene calls are TRBV3-1 (or the pseudogene TRBV3-2) and TRBJ2-2, with TRBD2 identical over 7 bases. Sequencing used peripheral blood. The receptor was isolated from a human donor in a cohort sampled during active COVID-19. The CDR3 protein is CATRGEDTGELFF. The CDR3 DNA is TGTGCCACCCGGGGGGAGGACACCGGGGAGCTGTTTTTT.